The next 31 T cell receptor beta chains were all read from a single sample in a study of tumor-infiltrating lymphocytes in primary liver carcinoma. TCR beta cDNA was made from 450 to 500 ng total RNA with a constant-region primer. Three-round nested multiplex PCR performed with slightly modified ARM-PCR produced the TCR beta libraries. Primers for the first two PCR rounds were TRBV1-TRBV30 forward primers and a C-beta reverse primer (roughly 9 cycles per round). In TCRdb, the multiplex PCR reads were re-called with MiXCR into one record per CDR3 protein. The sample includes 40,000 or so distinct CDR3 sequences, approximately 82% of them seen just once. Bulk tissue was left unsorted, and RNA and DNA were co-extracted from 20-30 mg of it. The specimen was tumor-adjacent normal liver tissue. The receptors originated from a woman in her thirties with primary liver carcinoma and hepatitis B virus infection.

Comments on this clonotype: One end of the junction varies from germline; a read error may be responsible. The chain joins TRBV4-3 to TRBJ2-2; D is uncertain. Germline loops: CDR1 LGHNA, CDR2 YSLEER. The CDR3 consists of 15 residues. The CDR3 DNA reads TGCGCGAGCAGCCAAGCCGCAAGGGTTACCGGGGAGCTGTTTTTT. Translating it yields CASSQAARVTGELFF.

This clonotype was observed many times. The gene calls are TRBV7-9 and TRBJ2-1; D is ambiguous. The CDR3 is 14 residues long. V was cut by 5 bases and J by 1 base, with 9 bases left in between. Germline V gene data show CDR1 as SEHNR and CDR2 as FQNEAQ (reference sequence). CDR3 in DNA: TGTGCCAGCAGCGATGCGGTTTCCTACAATGAGCAGTTCTTC. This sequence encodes CASSDAVSYNEQFF.

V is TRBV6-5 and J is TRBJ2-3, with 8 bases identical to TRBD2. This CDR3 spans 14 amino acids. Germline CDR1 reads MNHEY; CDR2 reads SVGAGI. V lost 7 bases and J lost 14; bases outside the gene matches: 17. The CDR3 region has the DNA TGTGCCAGCAAGGTAGCGGGGAGCACAGATATGCGGTATTTT. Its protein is CASKVAGSTDMRYF.

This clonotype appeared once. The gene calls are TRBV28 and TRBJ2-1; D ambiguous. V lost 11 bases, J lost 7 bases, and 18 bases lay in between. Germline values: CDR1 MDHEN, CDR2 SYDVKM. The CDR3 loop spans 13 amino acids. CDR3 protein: CAVSLSRLNEQFF. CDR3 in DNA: TGTGCCGTCAGTTTATCCCGTCTTAATGAGCAGTTCTTC.

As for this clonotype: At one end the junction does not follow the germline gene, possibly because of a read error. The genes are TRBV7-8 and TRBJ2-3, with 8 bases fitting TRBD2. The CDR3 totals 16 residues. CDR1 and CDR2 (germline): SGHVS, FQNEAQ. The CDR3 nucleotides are TGTGCCACCAGCTTAGGAACGGGAGGGCCTGGTGATACGCAGTTTTTT. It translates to CATSLGTGGPGDTQFF.

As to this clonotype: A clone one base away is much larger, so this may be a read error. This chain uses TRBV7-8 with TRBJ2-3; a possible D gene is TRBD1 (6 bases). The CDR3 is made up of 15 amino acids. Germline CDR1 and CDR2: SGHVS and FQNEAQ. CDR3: CASSLRPYRTDTRYF. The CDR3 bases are TGTGCCAGCAGCTTGCGCCCTTACAGGACAGATACGCGGTATTTT.

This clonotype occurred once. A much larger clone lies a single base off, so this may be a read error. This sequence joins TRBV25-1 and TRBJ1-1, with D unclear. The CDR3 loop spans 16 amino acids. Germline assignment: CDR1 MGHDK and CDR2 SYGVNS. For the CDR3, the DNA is TGTGCCGGCAGTGACCCGACGGCGGACGCGGGCACTGAAGCTTTCTTT. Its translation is CAGSDPTADAGTEAFF.

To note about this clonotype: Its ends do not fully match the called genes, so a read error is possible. CDR3 sequence reads: CASSQEFSRTGDYDQYF. CDR3 nucleotides: TGCGCCAGCAGCCAAGAGTTTTCTAGGACAGGGGACTACGATCAGTATTTC. The chain is built from TRBV4-3 and TRBJ2-7; 9 bases are shared with TRBD1. Per the germline V gene, CDR1 is LGHNA and CDR2 is YSLEER. The CDR3 contains 17 residues.

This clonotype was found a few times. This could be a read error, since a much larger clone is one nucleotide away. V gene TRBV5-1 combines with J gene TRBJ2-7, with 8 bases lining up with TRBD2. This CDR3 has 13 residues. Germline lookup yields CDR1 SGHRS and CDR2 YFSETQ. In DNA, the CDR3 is TGCACCAGCAACGCGGGGGGCAACTACGAGCAGTACTTC. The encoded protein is CTSNAGGNYEQYF.

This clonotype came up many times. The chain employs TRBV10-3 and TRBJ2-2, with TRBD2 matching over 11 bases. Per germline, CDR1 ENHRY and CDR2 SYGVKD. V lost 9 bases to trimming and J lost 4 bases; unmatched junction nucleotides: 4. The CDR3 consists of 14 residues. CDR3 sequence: CAIGTSGSTGELFF. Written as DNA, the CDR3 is TGTGCCATAGGGACTAGCGGCAGCACCGGGGAGCTGTTTTTT.

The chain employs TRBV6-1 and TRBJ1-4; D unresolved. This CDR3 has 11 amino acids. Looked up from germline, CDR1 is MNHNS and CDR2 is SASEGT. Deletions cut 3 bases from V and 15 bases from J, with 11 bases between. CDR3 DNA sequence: TGTGCCAGCAGTGACTACCATGGCATGTTTTTT. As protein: CASSDYHGMFF.

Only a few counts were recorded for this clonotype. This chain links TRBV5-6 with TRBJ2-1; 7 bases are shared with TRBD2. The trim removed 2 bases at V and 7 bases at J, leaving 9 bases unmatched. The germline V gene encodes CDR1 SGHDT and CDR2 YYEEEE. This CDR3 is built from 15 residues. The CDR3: CASSFLGEGINEQFF. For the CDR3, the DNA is TGTGCCAGCAGCTTCCTGGGGGAGGGTATTAATGAGCAGTTCTTC.

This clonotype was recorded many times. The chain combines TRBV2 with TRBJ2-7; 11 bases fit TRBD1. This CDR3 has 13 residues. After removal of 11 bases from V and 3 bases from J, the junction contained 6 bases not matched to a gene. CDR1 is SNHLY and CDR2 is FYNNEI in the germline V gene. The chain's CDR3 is CAARDRGFYEQYF. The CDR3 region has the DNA TGTGCCGCGAGGGACAGGGGGTTCTACGAGCAGTACTTC.

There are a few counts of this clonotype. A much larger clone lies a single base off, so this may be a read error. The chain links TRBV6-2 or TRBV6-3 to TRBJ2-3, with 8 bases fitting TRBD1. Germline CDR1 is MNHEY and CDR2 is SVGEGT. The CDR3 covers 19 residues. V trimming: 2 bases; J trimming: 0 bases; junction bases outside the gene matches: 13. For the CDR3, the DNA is TGTGCCAGCAGTTACCCCCGATCCTGGGACAGGCCTAGCACAGATACGCAGTATTTT. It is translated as CASSYPRSWDRPSTDTQYF.

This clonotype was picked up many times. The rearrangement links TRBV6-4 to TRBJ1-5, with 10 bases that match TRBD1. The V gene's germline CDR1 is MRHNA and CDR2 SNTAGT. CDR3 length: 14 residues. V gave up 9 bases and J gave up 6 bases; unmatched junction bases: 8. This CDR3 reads CARSRTGGGQPQHF. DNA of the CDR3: TGTGCCAGGTCCCGGACAGGGGGTGGTCAGCCCCAGCATTTT.

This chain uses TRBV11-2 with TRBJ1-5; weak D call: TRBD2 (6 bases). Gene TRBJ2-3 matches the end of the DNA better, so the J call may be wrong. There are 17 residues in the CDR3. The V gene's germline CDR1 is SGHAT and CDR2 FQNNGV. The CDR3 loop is CASSLGLKGGGNQPQYF. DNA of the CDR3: TGTGCCAGCAGCTTAGGCCTGAAGGGAGGTGGCAATCAGCCCCAGTATTTT.

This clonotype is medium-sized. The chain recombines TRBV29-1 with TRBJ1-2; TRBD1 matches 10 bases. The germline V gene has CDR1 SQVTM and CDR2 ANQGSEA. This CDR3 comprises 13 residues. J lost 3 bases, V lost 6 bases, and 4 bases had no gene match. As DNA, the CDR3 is TGCAGCGTCTGGACAGGGGGGGACTATGGCTACACCTTC. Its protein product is CSVWTGGDYGYTF.

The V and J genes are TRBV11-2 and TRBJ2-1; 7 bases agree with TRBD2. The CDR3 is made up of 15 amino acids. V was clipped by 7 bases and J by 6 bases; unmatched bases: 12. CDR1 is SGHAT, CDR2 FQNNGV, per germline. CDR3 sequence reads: CASIPTNGRINEQFF. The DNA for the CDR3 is TGTGCCAGCATCCCTACTAACGGGAGGATCAATGAGCAGTTCTTC.

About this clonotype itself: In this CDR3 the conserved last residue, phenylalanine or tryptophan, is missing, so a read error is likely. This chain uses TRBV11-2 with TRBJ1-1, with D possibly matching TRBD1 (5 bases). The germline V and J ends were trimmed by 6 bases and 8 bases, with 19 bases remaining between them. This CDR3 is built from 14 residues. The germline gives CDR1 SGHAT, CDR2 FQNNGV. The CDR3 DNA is TGTGCCAGCAGATATACATGGGGGAGGGCAGAAGCTTTCTTA. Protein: CASRYTWGRAEAFL.

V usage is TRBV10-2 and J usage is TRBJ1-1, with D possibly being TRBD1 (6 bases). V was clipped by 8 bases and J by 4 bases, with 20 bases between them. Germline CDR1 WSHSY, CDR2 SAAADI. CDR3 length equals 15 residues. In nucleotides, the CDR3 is TGCGCCAGCTCTTGGGAGGGACGGGGGGCCACTGAAGCTTTCTTT. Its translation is CASSWEGRGATEAFF.

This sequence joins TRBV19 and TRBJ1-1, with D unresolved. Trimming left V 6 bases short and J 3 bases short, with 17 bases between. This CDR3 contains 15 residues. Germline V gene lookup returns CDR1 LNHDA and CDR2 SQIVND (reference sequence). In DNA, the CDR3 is TGTGCCAGTAGGAACAGTCCCCCTAGGGACACTGAAGCTTTCTTT. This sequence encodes CASRNSPPRDTEAFF. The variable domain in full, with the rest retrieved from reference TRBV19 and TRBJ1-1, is DGGITQSPKYLFRKEGQNVTLSCEQNLNHDAMYWYRQDPGQGLRLIYYSQIVNDFQKGDIAEGYSVSREKKESFPLTVTSAQKNPTAFYLCASRNSPPRDTEAFFGQGTRLTVV.

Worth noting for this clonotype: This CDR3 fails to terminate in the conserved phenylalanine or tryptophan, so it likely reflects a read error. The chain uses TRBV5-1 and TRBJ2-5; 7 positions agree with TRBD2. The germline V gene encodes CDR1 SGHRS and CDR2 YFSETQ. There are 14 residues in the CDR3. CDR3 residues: CAISLGGSPGAQYC. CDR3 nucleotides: TGCGCCATCAGCTTGGGGGGGTCTCCGGGAGCCCAGTACTGC.

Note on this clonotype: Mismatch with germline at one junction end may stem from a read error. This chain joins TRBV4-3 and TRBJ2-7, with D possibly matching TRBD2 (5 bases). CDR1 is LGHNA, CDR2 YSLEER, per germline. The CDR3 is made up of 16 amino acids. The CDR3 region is CASSQDPAGGSYEQNF. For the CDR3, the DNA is TGCGCCAGCAGCCAAGACCCGGCTGGAGGCTCCTACGAGCAGAACTTC.

CDR3 sequence reads: CSARDGQRLRVEQYF. The CDR3 region has the DNA TGCAGTGCTAGAGATGGTCAGCGATTGAGGGTCGAGCAGTACTTC. V and J are TRBV20-1 and TRBJ2-7, with a tentative D call TRBD2 (5 bases). Trimming removed 0 bases from V and 6 bases from J, with 18 bases in between. In germline, CDR1 is DFQATT, CDR2 SNEGSKA (reference sequence). The CDR3 runs to 15 residues.

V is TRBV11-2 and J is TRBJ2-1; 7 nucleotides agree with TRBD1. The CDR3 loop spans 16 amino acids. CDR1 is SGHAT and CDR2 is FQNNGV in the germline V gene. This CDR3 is CVSSWAGSGGNNEQFF. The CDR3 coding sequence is TGTGTCAGTAGCTGGGCCGGGTCAGGGGGAAACAATGAGCAGTTCTTC.

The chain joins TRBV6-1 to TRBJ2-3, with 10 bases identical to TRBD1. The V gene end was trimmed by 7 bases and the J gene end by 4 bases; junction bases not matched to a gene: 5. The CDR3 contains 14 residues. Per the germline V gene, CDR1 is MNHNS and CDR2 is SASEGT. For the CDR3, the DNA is TGTGCCAGCAACCGGGGACAGGGGCCAGATACGCAGTATTTT. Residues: CASNRGQGPDTQYF.

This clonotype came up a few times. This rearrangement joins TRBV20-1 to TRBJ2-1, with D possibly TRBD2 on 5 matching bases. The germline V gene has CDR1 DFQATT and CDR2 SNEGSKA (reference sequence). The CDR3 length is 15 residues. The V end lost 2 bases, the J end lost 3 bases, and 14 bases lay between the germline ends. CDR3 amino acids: CSARPKWERYNEQFF. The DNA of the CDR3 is TGCAGTGCTAGACCCAAGTGGGAGCGCTACAATGAGCAGTTCTTC.

Written as DNA, the CDR3 is TGTGCCAGCAGCTTCCTGGTACTAGCGGGAGGCACGGCCTACGAGCAGTACTTC. Amino acids: CASSFLVLAGGTAYEQYF. The rearrangement links TRBV7-9 to TRBJ2-7; 12 bases match TRBD2. Germline CDR1 is SEHNR and CDR2 is FQNEAQ (reference sequence). The CDR3 runs to 18 residues. V lost 3 bases to trimming and J lost 2 bases; unmatched junction nucleotides: 11.

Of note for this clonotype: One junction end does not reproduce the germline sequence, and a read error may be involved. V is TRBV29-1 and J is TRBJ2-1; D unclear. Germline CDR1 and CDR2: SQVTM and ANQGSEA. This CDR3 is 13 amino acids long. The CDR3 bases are TGCAGCGTTGAACCCCATCTTTGGAATGAACAGCTCTTC. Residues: CSVEPHLWNEQLF.

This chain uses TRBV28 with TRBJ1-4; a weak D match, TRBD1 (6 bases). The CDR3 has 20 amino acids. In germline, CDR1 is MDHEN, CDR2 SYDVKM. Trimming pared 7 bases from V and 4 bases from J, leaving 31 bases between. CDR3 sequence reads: CASTTPAGTLTTDYNEKLFF. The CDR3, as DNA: TGTGCCAGCACTACTCCCGCGGGGACACTAACTACCGACTATAATGAAAAACTGTTTTTT.

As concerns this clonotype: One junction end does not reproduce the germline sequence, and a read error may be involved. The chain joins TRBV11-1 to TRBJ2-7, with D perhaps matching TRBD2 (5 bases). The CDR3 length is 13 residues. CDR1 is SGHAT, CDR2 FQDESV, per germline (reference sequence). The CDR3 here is CGSLATASYEQYF. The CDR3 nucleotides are TGTGGCAGCTTAGCGACGGCCTCCTACGAGCAGTACTTC.